This entry lists 24 T cell receptor beta chains sequenced from one sample in a study of cytomegalovirus exposure and HLA in healthy donors. This PCR relied on a set of 60 Vbeta primers and 13 Jbeta primers. Profiled with immunoSEQ multiplex PCR; TCRdb holds only in-frame clones, not every one. The table shows 150,000 or so clones, with 65% to 80% occurring only once. Sequenced: PBMCs. Receptors were obtained from a male donor in good health and CMV-seropositive.

This sequence joins TRBV6-1 and TRBJ2-5; the D is unclear. The germline gives CDR1 MNHNS, CDR2 SASEGT. There are 14 residues in the CDR3. The V and J ends lost 1 base and 6 bases respectively, with 12 bases between them. CDR3 sequence: CASSEGLESQTQYF. The DNA of the CDR3 is TGTGCCAGCAGTGAAGGGTTGGAGAGTCAGACCCAGTACTTC.

The V and J genes are TRBV27 and TRBJ2-2, with a weak D call TRBD2 (7 bases). This CDR3 is built from 16 residues. The germline CDR1 and CDR2 sequences are MNHEY and SMNVEV (reference sequence). Between the trimmed V and J ends, which lost 5 bases and 1 base, there was a span of 14 bases. CDR3 protein: CASSVGGAWNTGELFF. The CDR3, as DNA: TGTGCCAGCAGTGTAGGGGGGGCATGGAACACCGGGGAGCTGTTTTTT.

This clone was counted once. This rearrangement joins TRBV29-1 to TRBJ2-7; a weak D match, TRBD2 (7 bases). Germline loops: CDR1 SQVTM, CDR2 ANQGSEA. The CDR3 is made up of 11 amino acids. The CDR3 DNA reads TGCAGTATTGGGGGGGCCCACGAGCAGTACTTC. Protein sequence: CSIGGAHEQYF.

The rearrangement joins TRBV6-6 to TRBJ1-1; perhaps TRBD1 as D (5 bases). CDR3 length: 13 amino acids. Between the trimmed V and J ends, which lost 2 bases and 11 bases, there was a span of 15 bases. Germline CDR1 is MNHNY and CDR2 is SVGAGI (reference sequence). Here the CDR3 DNA reads TGTGCCAGCAGTTACGGAAGGGGCGCCGAGGCTTTCTTT. This gives the protein CASSYGRGAEAFF.

The V gene is TRBV28, the J gene TRBJ1-2; D call uncertain. V shed 2 bases and J shed 2 bases, with 9 bases lying between them. This CDR3 has 14 amino acids. From germline, CDR1 is MDHEN and CDR2 SYDVKM. The CDR3 loop reads CASSLVAVNYGYTF. CDR3 in DNA: TGTGCCAGCAGTTTAGTCGCAGTCAACTATGGCTACACCTTC.

The V gene is TRBV9, the J gene TRBJ2-3, with TRBD1 as a possible D gene (6 bases). This CDR3 contains 13 residues. V was pared by 4 bases and J by 5 bases, with 11 bases between. Germline V gene sequence: CDR1 SGDLS, CDR2 YYNGEE. CDR3 sequence: CASSPVGGDTQYF. As DNA, the CDR3 is TGTGCCAGCAGCCCCGTAGGGGGAGATACGCAGTATTTT.

This chain joins TRBV9 and TRBJ2-1, with TRBD1 as a possible D gene (6 bases). V dropped 3 bases and J dropped 12 bases, with 22 bases sitting between them. Germline values: CDR1 SGDLS, CDR2 YYNGEE. CDR3 size: 15 residues. The CDR3 loop is CASSAPGVEVFGQFF. The DNA for the CDR3 is TGTGCCAGCAGCGCCCCAGGGGTGGAGGTTTTTGGGCAGTTCTTC.

The chain recombines TRBV6-1 with TRBJ1-6; 9 bases agree with TRBD1. The CDR3 is 15 amino acids. The germline CDR1 and CDR2 sequences are MNHNS and SASEGT. Trimming removed 8 bases from V and 4 bases from J; junction bases left unmatched: 6. Here the CDR3 reads CASRSGTGYNSPLHF. For the CDR3, the DNA is TGTGCCAGCCGATCCGGGACAGGGTATAATTCACCCCTCCACTTT.

V gene TRBV15 combines with J gene TRBJ2-1; the D is unclear. CDR3 length equals 13 residues. From germline, CDR1 is LNHNV and CDR2 YYDKDF (reference sequence). Trimming shortened V by 0 bases and J by 7 bases, and 7 bases separated the two germline ends. The CDR3 DNA sequence: TGTGCCACCAGCAGAGATTTTCAGAATGAGCAGTTCTTC. This gives the protein CATSRDFQNEQFF.

The J gene is TRBJ2-1, the V gene TRBV20-1, with a tentative D call TRBD2 (5 bases). This CDR3 has 10 residues. The ends were cut back, 4 bases at V and 10 bases at J, with 8 bases in the middle. Germline V gene lookup returns CDR1 DFQATT and CDR2 SNEGSKA (reference sequence). The CDR3 sequence: CSATRGEQFF. In DNA, the CDR3 is TGCAGTGCTACCCGGGGAGAGCAGTTCTTC.

This clone was observed a few times. The chain uses TRBV5-1 and TRBJ2-5, with D unresolved. CDR3 length: 15 residues. Looked up from germline, CDR1 is SGHRS and CDR2 is YFSETQ. V lost 1 base, J lost 2 bases, and 12 bases lay in between. The CDR3 region is CASSLFSPRQETQYF. For the CDR3, the DNA is TGCGCCAGCAGCTTGTTTTCACCTAGACAAGAGACCCAGTACTTC.

This rearrangement joins TRBV10-3 to TRBJ2-1, with TRBD1 as a possible D gene (6 bases). Germline CDR1 is ENHRY and CDR2 is SYGVKD. The CDR3 length is 16 residues. Trimming took off 2 bases at V and 2 bases at J, with 13 bases between the two ends. CDR3 region: CAISEGDRSPYNEQFF. For the CDR3, the DNA is TGTGCCATCAGTGAGGGAGACAGGTCCCCCTACAATGAGCAGTTCTTC.

This chain joins TRBV9 and TRBJ1-4; 9 positions match TRBD1. From germline, CDR1 is SGDLS and CDR2 YYNGEE. There are 15 residues in the CDR3. Germline trimming cut 4 bases from V and 13 bases from J; bases unmatched to any gene: 14. The CDR3 region has the DNA TGTGCCAGCAGCAGCCTCGGGACAGGGTATGGCGGACTGTTTTTT. Its translation is CASSSLGTGYGGLFF.

This clone has only one observation. The junction departs from the called germline gene at one end, perhaps through a read error. CDR3 amino acids: CSSSLASETNYGYTF. CDR3 nucleotides: TGTTCCAGCAGCTTAGCCTCAGAAACTAACTATGGCTACACCTTC. V gene TRBV7-9 combines with J gene TRBJ1-2; no clear D. The CDR3 length is 15 residues. The germline V gene has CDR1 SEHNR and CDR2 FQNEAQ (reference sequence).

V usage is TRBV7-6 and J usage is TRBJ2-3; weak D call: TRBD2 (5 bases). The CDR3 loop spans 13 amino acids. Germline V gene data show CDR1 as SGHVS and CDR2 as FNYEAQ. V gave up 10 bases and J gave up 3 bases, with 14 bases separating them. CDR3 amino acids: CAIVGGGTDTQYF. The CDR3 DNA sequence: TGTGCCATAGTGGGCGGCGGGACAGATACGCAGTATTTT. The whole variable domain, filled in from reference TRBV7-6 and TRBJ2-3, reads GAGVSQSPRYKVTKRGQDVALRCDPISGHVSLYWYRQALGQGPEFLTYFNYEAQQDKSGLPNDRFSAERPEGSISTLTIQRTEQRDSAMYRCAIVGGGTDTQYFGPGTRLTVL.

This chain uses TRBV9 with TRBJ2-5, with 10 bases aligning to TRBD1. Trimming cost V 0 bases and J 5 bases; bases outside gene matches: 7. In germline, CDR1 is SGDLS, CDR2 YYNGEE. The CDR3 has 16 residues. The CDR3 is CASSVEGWDRGETQYF. The CDR3 DNA sequence: TGTGCCAGCAGCGTAGAGGGGTGGGACAGGGGTGAGACCCAGTACTTC.

The gene calls are TRBV18 and TRBJ1-6; 11 nucleotides align to TRBD1. Germline values: CDR1 KGHSH, CDR2 LQKENI. With V trimmed by 6 bases and J by 6 bases, 10 bases remained unmatched. The CDR3 has 17 amino acids. CDR3 DNA sequence: TGTGCCAGCTCTACGGGACAGGGGGGTTATGGTAATTCACCCCTCCACTTT. It codes for CASSTGQGGYGNSPLHF. Full variable domain (missing parts from reference TRBV18 and TRBJ1-6): NAGVMQNPRHLVRRRGQEARLRCSPMKGHSHVYWYRQLPEEGLKFMVYLQKENIIDESGMPKERFSAEFPKEGPSILRIQQVVRGDSAAYFCASSTGQGGYGNSPLHFGNGTRLTVT.

The V call is TRBV5-4, the J call TRBJ1-1; 7 bases match TRBD1. Germline V gene sequence: CDR1 SGHNT, CDR2 YYREEE (reference sequence). This CDR3 comprises 14 residues. The V gene end was trimmed by 4 bases and the J gene end by 3 bases; junction bases not matched to a gene: 6. The CDR3 reads CASSGGGMDTEAFF. As DNA, the CDR3 is TGTGCCAGCAGCGGAGGGGGCATGGACACTGAAGCTTTCTTT.

This clone showed up just a few times. The gene calls are TRBV7-9 and TRBJ2-7, with TRBD1 matching 7 bases. The CDR3 has 17 amino acids. The germline gives CDR1 SEHNR, CDR2 FQNEAQ (reference sequence). Germline trimming cut 1 base from V and 0 bases from J; bases unmatched to any gene: 9. The CDR3 sequence is CASSLGTGKRSSYEQYF. The CDR3 DNA sequence: TGTGCCAGCAGCTTAGGGACAGGCAAGAGAAGCTCCTACGAGCAGTACTTC.

The chain has TRBV5-4 and TRBJ2-1, with 9 positions matching TRBD1. J lost 4 bases, V lost 4 bases, and 6 bases had no gene match. Looked up from germline, CDR1 is SGHNT and CDR2 is YYREEE (reference sequence). The CDR3 sequence is 15 residues long. The CDR3 bases are TGTGCCAGCAGCACAGACAGGGGGGGTTACAATGAGCAGTTCTTC. As protein: CASSTDRGGYNEQFF.

This clone was observed a single time. V is TRBV25-1 and J is TRBJ1-2; D remains ambiguous. Germline V lookup: CDR1 MGHDK, CDR2 SYGVNS. V was shortened by 7 bases and J by 5 bases, with 14 bases between the two germline ends. The CDR3 loop spans 13 amino acids. CDR3 protein: CASNPNDGYGYTF. CDR3 coding DNA: TGTGCCAGCAACCCAAACGACGGGTATGGCTACACCTTC.

The rearrangement links TRBV25-1 to TRBJ2-5; TRBD2 matches 8 bases. Judging by the DNA end, TRBJ2-7 fits better; the J call may be wrong. The CDR3 is 16 residues long. In germline, CDR1 is MGHDK, CDR2 SYGVNS. As DNA, the CDR3 is TGTGCCAGCAGTGAATATTGGGGTAGCGGGAACCACGAGCAGTACTTC. Translating it yields CASSEYWGSGNHEQYF.

CDR3 residues: CASSYFGRGADTQYF. In DNA form, the CDR3 reads TGTGCCAGCAGTTACTTTGGCAGGGGGGCAGATACGCAGTATTTT. J is TRBJ2-3 and V is TRBV6-6; a weak D match, TRBD1 (7 bases). CDR1 MNHNY and CDR2 SVGAGI come from the germline V gene (reference sequence). CDR3 length: 15 amino acids. Trimming shortened V by 1 base and J by 4 bases, and 12 bases separated the two germline ends.

Notes on this clone: At one end, the junction sequence differs from germline, possibly due to a read error. J is TRBJ2-6 and V is TRBV6-4; possibly TRBD1 for D (5 bases). CDR1 MRHNA and CDR2 SNTAGT come from the germline V gene. The CDR3 is 16 residues long. For the CDR3, the DNA is TGTGCCAGCAGTCAGGCGAGTAGCTCTGGGGCCAACGGCCTGACTTTC. Translated, it gives CASSQASSSGANGLTF.